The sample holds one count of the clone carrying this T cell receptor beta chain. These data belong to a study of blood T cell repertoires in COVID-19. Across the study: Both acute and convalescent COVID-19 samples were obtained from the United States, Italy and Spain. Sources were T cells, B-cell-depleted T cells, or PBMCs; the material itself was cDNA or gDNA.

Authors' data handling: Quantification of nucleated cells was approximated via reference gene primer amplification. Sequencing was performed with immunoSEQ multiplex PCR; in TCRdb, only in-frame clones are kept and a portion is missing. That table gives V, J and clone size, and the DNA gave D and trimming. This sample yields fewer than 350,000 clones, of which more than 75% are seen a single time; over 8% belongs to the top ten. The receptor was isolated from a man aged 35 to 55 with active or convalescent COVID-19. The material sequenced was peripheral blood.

The CDR3 sequence is CASSQERGLPNYGYTF. The CDR3 nucleotides read TGTGCCAGCAGCCAAGAGCGTGGACTCCCAAACTATGGCTACACCTTC. This rearrangement joins TRBV3-1 (or the pseudogene TRBV3-2) to TRBJ1-2; D is unclear. Trimming removed 0 bases at V and 2 bases at J, with 13 bases between. The CDR3 is 16 amino acids. Per germline, CDR1 LGHDT and CDR2 YNNKEL (reference sequence).